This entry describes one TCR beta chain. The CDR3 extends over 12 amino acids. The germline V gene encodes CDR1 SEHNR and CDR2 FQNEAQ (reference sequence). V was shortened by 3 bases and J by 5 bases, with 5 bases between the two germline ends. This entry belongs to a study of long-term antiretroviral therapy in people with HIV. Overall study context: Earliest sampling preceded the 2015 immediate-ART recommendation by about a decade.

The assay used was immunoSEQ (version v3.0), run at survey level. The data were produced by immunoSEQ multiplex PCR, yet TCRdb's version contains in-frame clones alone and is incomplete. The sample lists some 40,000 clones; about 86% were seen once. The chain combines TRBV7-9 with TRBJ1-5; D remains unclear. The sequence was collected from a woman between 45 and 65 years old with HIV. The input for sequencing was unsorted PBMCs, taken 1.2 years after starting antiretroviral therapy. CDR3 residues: CASSFPDQPQHF. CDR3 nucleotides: TGTGCCAGCAGCTTCCCGGATCAGCCCCAGCATTTT.